A single sample is the source of the 18 T cell receptor beta chains below, sequenced in a study of T cells in women clearing cervical HPV infection (dated by TCRdb to 2017 to 2018). The library was generated by the immunoSEQ multiplex PCR assay. TCRdb provides this immuneACCESS table in a form limited to in-frame rearrangements. Some clones are lacking; in checked studies, under half of them reflect an unresolved V gene, and why the rest are absent is not known. In this sample's table one finds approximately 12,000 clones. The top ten clones comprise roughly 9.4% of the sample. The specimen was blood buffy coat. Every receptor here comes from a woman between 18 and 75 years old with a cervical HPV16 infection that either progressed to CIN3+ or cleared (not recorded which).

This clone is classed as medium-sized (0.01 to 0.1%) by frequency. The DNA ends 3 residues before the CDR3 does, and the rest of the CDR3 is filled in from the germline J gene. The chain carries TRBV10-3 and TRBJ1-4; TRBD1 agrees at 7 bases. CDR3 length equals 16 residues. The germline gives CDR1 ENHRY, CDR2 SYGVKD. V was clipped by 0 bases and J by 5 bases; unmatched bases: 6. This CDR3 is CAISESKGAENEKLFF. The covered CDR3 bases are TGTGCCATCAGTGAGTCGAAGGGGGCCGAAAATGAAAAA.

Comments on this clone: The read ends 3 residues early relative to the CDR3; the germline J gene fills the gap. This chain joins TRBV30 and TRBJ1-5, with a tentative D call TRBD1 (5 bases). The CDR3 covers 17 residues. The V and J ends lost 1 base and 0 bases respectively, with 16 bases between them. The germline V gene encodes CDR1 GTSNPN and CDR2 SVGIG (reference sequence). Partial CDR3 DNA: TGTGCCTGGAGTGGTGGGTCAGGGCGTTATAGCAATCAGCCC. Protein sequence: CAWSGGSGRYSNQP. The whole CDR3 is CAWSGGSGRYSNQPQHF.

In the case of this clone: Sequencing ends 3 residues short of the CDR3 end; the germline J gene provides the rest. The chain links TRBV6-2 or TRBV6-3 to TRBJ2-1; D might be TRBD1 (5 bases). Germline lookup yields CDR1 MNHEY and CDR2 SVGEGT. The CDR3 sequence is 16 residues long. Trimming left V 7 bases short and J 0 bases short, with 16 bases between. Incomplete CDR3 DNA: TGTGCCAGCACCCGGACAACGAAGGGCTCCTACAATGAG. Protein: CASTRTTKGSYNE. The CDR3 in its entirety is CASTRTTKGSYNEQFF.

Concerning this clone itself: The CDR3 extends 3 residues past the end of the read, so its final part is completed from the germline J gene. This chain uses TRBV15 with TRBJ2-7; D gene unclear. This CDR3 comprises 15 residues. Trimming cost V 0 bases and J 0 bases, with 9 bases left between them. CDR1 LNHNV and CDR2 YYDKDF come from the germline V gene (reference sequence). The CDR3 bases that were read are TGTGCCACCAGCAGAGATAACGGCGGCTCCTACGAG. It yields the protein CATSRDNGGSYE. In full, the CDR3 reads CATSRDNGGSYEQYF.

As concerns this clone: With the read ending 3 residues before the CDR3 end, the germline J gene is used to fill in that end. The chain combines TRBV2 with TRBJ1-2; tentative D call: TRBD1 (6 bases). Germline CDR1 and CDR2: SNHLY and FYNNEI. The CDR3 is 11 residues long. Trimming removed 9 bases at V and 6 bases at J, with 11 bases between. The chain's CDR3 is CARVQGNGYTF. CDR3 DNA, as far as it was read: TGTGCCAGGGTACAGGGCAATGGC.

Remarks on this clone: The read finishes 3 residues shy of the CDR3 end, and the germline J gene is used to complete it. V and J are TRBV19 and TRBJ2-3; 7 bases map to TRBD1. Germline V gene sequence: CDR1 LNHDA, CDR2 SQIVND (reference sequence). This CDR3 is 16 amino acids long. With 3 bases clipped from V and 4 bases from J, the junction kept 10 bases outside the gene matches. The CDR3 DNA, read in part, is TGTGCCAGTAGTATGGACTTACAGGGGCAGGCAGATACG. Translated: CASSMDLQGQADT. In full, the CDR3 is CASSMDLQGQADTQYF.

The covered CDR3 bases are TGTGCCAGTATTTCCCCTAGCGGGAAGAACAATGAG. The encoded protein is CASISPSGKNNE. The full CDR3 is CASISPSGKNNEQFF. The J gene is TRBJ2-1, the V gene TRBV19; 9 bases line up with TRBD2. The read halts 3 residues ahead of the CDR3 end, with the missing end drawn from the germline J gene. Trimming at V came to 7 bases and at J to 5 bases, leaving 9 bases not matched to a gene. Germline V lookup: CDR1 LNHDA, CDR2 SQIVND (reference sequence). The CDR3 has 15 amino acids.

CDR3 DNA (partial): TGTGCCAGTAGTATCACAGAGAACACTGAA. Translation: CASSITENTE. The full CDR3 protein is CASSITENTEAFF. This chain uses TRBV19 with TRBJ1-1, with D uncertain. The read ends 3 residues before the CDR3 terminus; that terminus is restored from the germline J gene. The CDR3 extends over 13 amino acids. With 3 bases removed from V and 1 base from J, the gap between germline ends came to 6 bases. Germline V gene data show CDR1 as LNHDA and CDR2 as SQIVND (reference sequence).

In the case of this clone: The read ends 3 residues early relative to the CDR3; the germline J gene fills the gap. The chain combines TRBV7-2 with TRBJ1-2, with D possibly being TRBD1 (5 bases). Germline loops: CDR1 SGHTA, CDR2 FQGNSA. V shed 6 bases and J shed 3 bases, with 11 bases lying between them. The CDR3 runs 13 residues. CDR3 bases read: TGTGCCAGCAGTCCCCAGGGCGACTATGGC. Its translation: CASSPQGDYG. The whole CDR3 sequence is CASSPQGDYGYTF.

In the case of this clone: Read sequence stops 3 residues before the CDR3 end, and the germline J gene provides the missing end. The rearrangement uses TRBV7-3 and TRBJ1-1; maybe TRBD1 (6 bases). The V end lost 5 bases, the J end lost 1 base, and 11 bases lay between the germline ends. This CDR3 is built from 14 residues. The V gene's germline CDR1 is SGHTA and CDR2 FQGTGA. CDR3 region: CASSPARGNTEAFF. CDR3 bases read: TGTGCCAGCAGCCCAGCCAGGGGGAACACTGAA.

For this clone: The read ends 3 residues early relative to the CDR3; the germline J gene fills the gap. V and J are TRBV7-6 and TRBJ1-1; D is possibly TRBD1 (6 bases). Germline V gene data show CDR1 as SGHVS and CDR2 as FNYEAQ. V was shortened by 6 bases and J by 0 bases, with 11 bases between the two germline ends. The CDR3 runs 14 residues. This CDR3 reads CASRTQGLNTEAFF. CDR3 DNA (partial): TGTGCCAGCAGGACTCAGGGGTTGAACACTGAA.

This clone is medium-sized (0.01 to 0.1%) by frequency. CDR3 DNA (partial): TGCAGCGCCGTAGAAGACAGGGACGGCGAG. Encoded protein: CSAVEDRDGE. The full CDR3 is CSAVEDRDGEQYF. This chain uses TRBV29-1 with TRBJ2-7; 7 nucleotides align to TRBD1. The sequence runs out 3 residues before the end of the CDR3; the remainder is reconstructed from the germline J gene. This CDR3 has 13 residues. V dropped 7 bases and J dropped 6; count of bases not matched to a gene: 12. Looked up from germline, CDR1 is SQVTM and CDR2 is ANQGSEA.

Concerning this clone: The sequenced fragment ends 3 residues before the CDR3 boundary, so the rest is inferred from the germline J gene. This sequence joins TRBV7-2 and TRBJ2-3; a possible D gene is TRBD2 (7 bases). This CDR3 has 15 amino acids. In germline, CDR1 is SGHTA, CDR2 FQGNSA. V was pared by 5 bases and J by 2 bases, with 14 bases between. The covered CDR3 bases are TGTGCCAGCAGCCCCATAGGGGGGGACACAGATACG. Translated, it gives CASSPIGGDTDT. The CDR3, in full, reads CASSPIGGDTDTQYF.

Turning to this clone: The read comes to an end 3 residues before the CDR3 does, leaving the germline J gene to fill in the end. The rearrangement links TRBV6-1 to TRBJ2-3, with 9 bases lining up with TRBD1. CDR1 is MNHNS and CDR2 is SASEGT in the germline V gene. The CDR3 loop spans 15 amino acids. CDR3 DNA, as far as it was read: TGTGCCAGCAGTGAAGGGGACAGGGAGAAAGAGACG. It is translated as CASSEGDREKET. The full CDR3 reads CASSEGDREKETQYF.

Remarks on this clone: The CDR3 is cut off 3 residues early in the read; its end comes from the germline J gene. The chain couples TRBV7-2 to TRBJ1-1, with no clear D. Germline assignment: CDR1 SGHTA and CDR2 FQGNSA. Trimming stripped 6 bases from V and 1 base from J, with 12 bases between. CDR3 length: 14 amino acids. CDR3 amino acids: CASRAAGRNTEAFF. The sequenced CDR3 bases are TGTGCCAGCAGAGCTGCGGGGAGGAACACTGAA.

In the case of this clone: At one end, the junction sequence differs from germline, possibly due to a read error. The CDR3 end falls 3 residues outside the read, so it is completed with the germline J gene. The V and J genes are TRBV18 and TRBJ2-3, with TRBD1 matching 10 bases. The CDR3 contains 14 residues. In germline, CDR1 is KGHSH, CDR2 LQKENI. The part of the CDR3 DNA that was read is TGTGCCAGCTCATACGGGACAGGGGCAGAGACG. Translated: CASSYGTGAET. The whole CDR3 sequence reads CASSYGTGAETQYF.

With regard to this clone: The read falls 3 residues short of the CDR3 end, and the missing part is taken from the germline J gene. The chain employs TRBV20-1 and TRBJ2-1; 10 nucleotides agree with TRBD2. V gave up 4 bases and J gave up 8 bases; unmatched junction bases: 5. The CDR3 has 13 amino acids. CDR1 is DFQATT and CDR2 is SNEGSKA in the germline V gene (reference sequence). CDR3 amino acids: CSAKGLALDEQFF. The covered CDR3 bases are TGCAGTGCTAAGGGACTAGCGCTCGATGAG.

A note on this clone: Read sequence stops 3 residues before the CDR3 end, and the germline J gene provides the missing end. V and J are TRBV19 and TRBJ1-5; D remains ambiguous. Trimming shortened V by 6 bases and J by 4 bases, and 10 bases separated the two germline ends. This CDR3 spans 13 amino acids. Looked up from germline, CDR1 is LNHDA and CDR2 is SQIVND (reference sequence). CDR3 bases read: TGTGCCAGTAGCCCCACAGAGAATCAGCCC. Translating it yields CASSPTENQP. The entire CDR3 reads CASSPTENQPQHF.